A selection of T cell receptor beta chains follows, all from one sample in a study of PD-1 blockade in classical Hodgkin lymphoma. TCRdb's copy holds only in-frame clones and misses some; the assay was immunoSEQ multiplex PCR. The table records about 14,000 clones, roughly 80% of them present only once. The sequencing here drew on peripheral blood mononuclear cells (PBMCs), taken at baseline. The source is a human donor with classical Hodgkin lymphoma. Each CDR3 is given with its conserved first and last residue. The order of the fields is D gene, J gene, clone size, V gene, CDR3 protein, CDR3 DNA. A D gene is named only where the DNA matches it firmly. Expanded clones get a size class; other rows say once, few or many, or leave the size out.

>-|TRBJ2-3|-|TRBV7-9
CASSLADRSSTDTQYF
TGTGCCAGCAGCTTAGCCGACAGGTCCTCCACAGATACGCAGTATTTT
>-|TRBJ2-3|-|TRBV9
CASSVRQGRTDTQYF
TGTGCCAGCAGCGTAAGGCAGGGGCGGACAGATACGCAGTATTTT
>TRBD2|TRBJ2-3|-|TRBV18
CASSPSGLAGGPDTQYF
TGTGCCAGCTCACCATCTGGACTAGCGGGGGGTCCAGATACGCAGTATTTT
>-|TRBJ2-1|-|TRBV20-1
CSAREYGEQFF
TGCAGTGCTAGAGAGTATGGTGAGCAGTTCTTC
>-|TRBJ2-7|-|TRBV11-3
CASSPLRGLTNEQYF
TGTGCCAGCAGCCCTTTACGCGGCCTAACAAACGAGCAGTACTTC
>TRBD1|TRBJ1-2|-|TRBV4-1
CASSGRDRAADGYTF
TGCGCCAGCAGCGGCCGGGACAGGGCGGCGGATGGCTACACCTTC
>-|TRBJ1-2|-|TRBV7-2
CASSPPGKVGYTF
TGTGCCAGCAGCCCCCCAGGGAAGGTGGGCTACACCTTC
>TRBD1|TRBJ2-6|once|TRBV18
CASMTGYGANVLTF
TGTGCCAGTATGACAGGGTACGGGGCCAACGTCCTGACTTTC
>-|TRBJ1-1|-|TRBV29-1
CSVGDPAGAEAFF
TGCAGCGTTGGGGATCCTGCAGGGGCTGAAGCTTTCTTT
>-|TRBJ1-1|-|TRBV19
CASSIGGSNTEAFF
TGTGCCAGTAGTATTGGAGGGAGTAACACTGAAGCTTTCTTT
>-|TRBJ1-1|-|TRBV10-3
CAISGHPQGGTEAFF
TGTGCCATCAGTGGCCACCCCCAGGGTGGTACTGAAGCTTTCTTT
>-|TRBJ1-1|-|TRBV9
CASSLGDVTEAFF
TGTGCCAGCAGCCTGGGAGACGTGACTGAAGCTTTCTTT
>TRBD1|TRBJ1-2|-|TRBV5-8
CASSFYFGTGSLANYGYTF
TGTGCCAGCAGCTTTTATTTCGGGACAGGGTCGTTAGCTAACTATGGCTACACCTTC
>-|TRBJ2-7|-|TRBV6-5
CASSGGTSYGQYF
TGTGCCAGCAGTGGCGGGACTTCCTACGGGCAGTACTTC
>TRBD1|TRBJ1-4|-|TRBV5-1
CASSSGTGGFGSNEKLFF
TGCGCCAGCAGTTCCGGGACAGGGGGCTTCGGATCTAATGAAAAACTGTTTTTT
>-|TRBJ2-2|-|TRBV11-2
CASSLVWGQGTGELFF
TGTGCCAGCAGCTTAGTTTGGGGGCAGGGCACCGGGGAGCTGTTTTTT
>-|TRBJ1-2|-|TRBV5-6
CASSLRQDYGYTF
TGTGCCAGCAGCTTGAGACAGGACTATGGCTACACCTTC
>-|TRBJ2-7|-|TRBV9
CASSVEPARGHEQYF
TGTGCCAGCAGCGTAGAGCCGGCCAGGGGACACGAGCAGTACTTC
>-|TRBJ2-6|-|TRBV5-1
CASSLDRAGANVLTF
TGCGCCAGCAGCTTGGACAGGGCTGGGGCCAACGTCCTGACTTTC
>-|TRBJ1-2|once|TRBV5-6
CASSSRGYGYTF
TGTGCCAGCAGCTCGAGAGGGTATGGCTACACCTTC
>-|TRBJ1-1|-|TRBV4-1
CASSQDQETEAFF
TGCGCCAGCAGCCAAGATCAGGAGACTGAAGCTTTCTTT
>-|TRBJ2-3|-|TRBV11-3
CASSLGTSTDTQYF
TGTGCCAGCAGCTTAGGTACAAGCACAGATACGCAGTATTTT
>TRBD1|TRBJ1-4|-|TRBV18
CASSPRTGPNEKLFF
TGTGCCAGCTCACCTAGGACAGGGCCTAATGAAAAACTGTTTTTT
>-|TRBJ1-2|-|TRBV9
CASSARQEQGGYTF
TGTGCCAGCAGCGCCCGACAGGAGCAAGGAGGCTACACCTTC
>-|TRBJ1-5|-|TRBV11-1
CASSRGSGQPQHF
TGTGCCAGCAGCCGGGGGTCGGGACAGCCCCAGCATTTT
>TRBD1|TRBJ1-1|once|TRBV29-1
CSGIVTGGTEAFF
TGCAGCGGGATTGTTACAGGGGGAACTGAAGCTTTCTTT
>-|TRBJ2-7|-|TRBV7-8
CASSLTGWREQYF
TGTGCCAGCAGCTTAACAGGGTGGCGCGAGCAGTACTTC
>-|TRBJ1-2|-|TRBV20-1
CSAREDYGYTF
TGCAGTGCTAGAGAAGACTATGGCTACACCTTC
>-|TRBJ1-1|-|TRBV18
CASSPGIEAFF
TGTGCCAGCTCACCAGGAATTGAAGCTTTCTTT
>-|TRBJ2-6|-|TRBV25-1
CASRVRGDDVLTF
TGTGCCAGCAGGGTCAGAGGGGACGACGTCCTGACTTTC
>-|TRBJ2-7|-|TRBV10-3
CAISGQSEQYF
TGTGCCATCAGTGGGCAGAGCGAGCAGTACTTC
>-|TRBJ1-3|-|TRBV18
CASSEQGISGNTIYF
TGTGCCAGCTCAGAACAGGGCATCTCTGGAAACACCATATATTTT
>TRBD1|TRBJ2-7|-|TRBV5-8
CASSEGQGAPYEQYF
TGTGCCAGCAGCGAGGGACAGGGGGCGCCCTACGAGCAGTACTTC
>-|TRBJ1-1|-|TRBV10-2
CASRSEWSTEAFF
TGCGCCAGCAGGTCCGAGTGGAGCACTGAAGCTTTCTTT
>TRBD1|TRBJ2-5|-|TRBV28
CASSIRDSQETQYF
TGTGCCAGCAGTATACGGGACAGCCAAGAGACCCAGTACTTC
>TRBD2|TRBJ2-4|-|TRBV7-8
CASSLVLAGADIQYF
TGTGCCAGCAGCTTAGTACTAGCGGGGGCGGACATTCAGTACTTC
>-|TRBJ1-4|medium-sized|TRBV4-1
CASSQESRLLNEKLFF
TGCGCCAGCAGCCAAGAAAGTCGTCTTTTGAATGAAAAACTGTTTTTT
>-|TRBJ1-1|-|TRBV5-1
CASSTRTENTEAFF
TGCGCCAGCAGCACTCGGACAGAGAACACTGAAGCTTTCTTT
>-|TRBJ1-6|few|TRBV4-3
CASSQRLQALNSPLHF
TGCGCCAGCAGCCAAAGGCTACAGGCCCTAAATTCACCCCTCCACTTT
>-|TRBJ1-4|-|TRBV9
CASSATSDATNEKLFF
TGTGCCAGCAGCGCGACTTCAGATGCAACTAATGAAAAACTGTTTTTT
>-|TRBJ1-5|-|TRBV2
CASSSGSDQPQHF
TGTGCCAGCAGCTCCGGGTCGGATCAGCCCCAGCATTTT
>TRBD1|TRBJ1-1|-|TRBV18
CASSPYLTGRNTEAFF
TGTGCCAGCTCACCTTACCTGACAGGGAGAAACACTGAAGCTTTCTTT
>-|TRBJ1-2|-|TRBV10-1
CASSESNGNGYTF
TGCGCCAGCAGTGAGTCGAACGGAAATGGCTACACCTTC
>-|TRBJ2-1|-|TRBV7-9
CASSTSPWPDYNEQFF
TGTGCCAGCAGCACCTCTCCTTGGCCTGACTACAATGAGCAGTTCTTC
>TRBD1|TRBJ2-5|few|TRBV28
CASRNGQGTQETQYF
TGTGCCAGCCGTAACGGACAGGGGACACAAGAGACCCAGTACTTC
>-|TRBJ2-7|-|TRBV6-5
CASSYEWLGVIQF
TGTGCCAGCAGTTACGAGTGGTTGGGGGTCATCCAATTC
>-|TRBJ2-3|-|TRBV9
CASSSRLADTQYF
TGTGCCAGCAGCTCTCGTCTGGCAGATACGCAGTATTTT
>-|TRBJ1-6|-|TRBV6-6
CASSYGGAYNSPLHF
TGTGCCAGCAGTTACGGGGGAGCCTATAATTCACCCCTCCACTTT
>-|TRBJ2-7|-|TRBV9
CASSATYEQYF
TGTGCCAGCAGCGCTACCTACGAGCAGTACTTC
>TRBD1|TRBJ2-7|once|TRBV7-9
CASSLRQGSYEQYF
TGTGCCAGCAGCTTAAGACAGGGCTCCTACGAGCAGTACTTC
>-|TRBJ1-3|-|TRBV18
CASSPPSGVGNTIYF
TGTGCCAGCTCACCACCTTCAGGGGTTGGAAACACCATATATTTT
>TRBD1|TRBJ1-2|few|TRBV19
CATSDRGYYGYTF
TGTGCCACGTCGGACAGGGGCTACTATGGCTACACCTTC
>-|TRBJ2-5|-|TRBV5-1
CASSPAADQETQYF
TGCGCCAGCAGCCCCGCGGCGGACCAAGAGACCCAGTACTTC
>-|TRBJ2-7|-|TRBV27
CASSLRLLSHPYEQYF
TGTGCCAGCAGTCTACGACTACTTTCCCACCCCTACGAGCAGTACTTC
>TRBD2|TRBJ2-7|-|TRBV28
CASSPGGRGTSYEQYF
TGTGCCAGCAGTCCGGGAGGGCGAGGGACCTCCTACGAGCAGTACTTC
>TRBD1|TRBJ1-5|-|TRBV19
CASSAQGQRLQPQHF
TGTGCCAGTAGTGCCCAGGGACAGCGGCTTCAGCCCCAGCATTTT
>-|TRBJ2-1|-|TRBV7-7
CASSPGLDNEQFF
TGTGCCAGCAGCCCGGGACTGGACAATGAGCAGTTCTTC